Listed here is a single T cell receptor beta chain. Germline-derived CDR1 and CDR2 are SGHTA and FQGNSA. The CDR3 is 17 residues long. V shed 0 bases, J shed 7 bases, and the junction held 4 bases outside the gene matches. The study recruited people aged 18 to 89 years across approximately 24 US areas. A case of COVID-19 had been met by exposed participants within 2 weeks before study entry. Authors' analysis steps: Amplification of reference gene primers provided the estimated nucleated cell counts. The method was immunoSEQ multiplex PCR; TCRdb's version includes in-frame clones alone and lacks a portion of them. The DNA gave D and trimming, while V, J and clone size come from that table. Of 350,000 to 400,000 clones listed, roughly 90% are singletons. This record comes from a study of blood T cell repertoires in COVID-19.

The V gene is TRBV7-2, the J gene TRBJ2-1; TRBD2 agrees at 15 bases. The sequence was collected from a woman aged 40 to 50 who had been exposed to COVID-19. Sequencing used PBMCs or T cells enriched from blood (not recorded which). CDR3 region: CASSLARTSGRANEQFF. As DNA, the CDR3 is TGTGCCAGCAGCTTAGCCCGGACTAGCGGGAGGGCTAATGAGCAGTTCTTC.